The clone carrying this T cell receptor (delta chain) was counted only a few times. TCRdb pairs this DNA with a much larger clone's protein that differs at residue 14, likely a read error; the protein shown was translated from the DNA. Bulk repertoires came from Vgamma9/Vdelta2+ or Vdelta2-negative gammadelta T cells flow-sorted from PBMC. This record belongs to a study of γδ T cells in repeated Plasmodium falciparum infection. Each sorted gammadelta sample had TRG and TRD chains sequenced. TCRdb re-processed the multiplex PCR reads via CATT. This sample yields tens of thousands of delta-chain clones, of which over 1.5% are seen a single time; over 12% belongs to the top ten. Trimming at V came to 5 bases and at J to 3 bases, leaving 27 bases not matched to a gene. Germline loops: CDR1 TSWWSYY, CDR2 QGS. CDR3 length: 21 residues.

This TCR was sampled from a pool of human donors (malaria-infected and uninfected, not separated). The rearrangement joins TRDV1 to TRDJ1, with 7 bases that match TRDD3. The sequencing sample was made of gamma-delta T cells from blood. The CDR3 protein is CALGKLGYLERGDFVPDKLIF. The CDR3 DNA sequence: TGTGCTCTTGGGAAGCTTGGATATTTAGAGAGGGGGGATTTTGTGCCCGATAAACTCATCTTT.